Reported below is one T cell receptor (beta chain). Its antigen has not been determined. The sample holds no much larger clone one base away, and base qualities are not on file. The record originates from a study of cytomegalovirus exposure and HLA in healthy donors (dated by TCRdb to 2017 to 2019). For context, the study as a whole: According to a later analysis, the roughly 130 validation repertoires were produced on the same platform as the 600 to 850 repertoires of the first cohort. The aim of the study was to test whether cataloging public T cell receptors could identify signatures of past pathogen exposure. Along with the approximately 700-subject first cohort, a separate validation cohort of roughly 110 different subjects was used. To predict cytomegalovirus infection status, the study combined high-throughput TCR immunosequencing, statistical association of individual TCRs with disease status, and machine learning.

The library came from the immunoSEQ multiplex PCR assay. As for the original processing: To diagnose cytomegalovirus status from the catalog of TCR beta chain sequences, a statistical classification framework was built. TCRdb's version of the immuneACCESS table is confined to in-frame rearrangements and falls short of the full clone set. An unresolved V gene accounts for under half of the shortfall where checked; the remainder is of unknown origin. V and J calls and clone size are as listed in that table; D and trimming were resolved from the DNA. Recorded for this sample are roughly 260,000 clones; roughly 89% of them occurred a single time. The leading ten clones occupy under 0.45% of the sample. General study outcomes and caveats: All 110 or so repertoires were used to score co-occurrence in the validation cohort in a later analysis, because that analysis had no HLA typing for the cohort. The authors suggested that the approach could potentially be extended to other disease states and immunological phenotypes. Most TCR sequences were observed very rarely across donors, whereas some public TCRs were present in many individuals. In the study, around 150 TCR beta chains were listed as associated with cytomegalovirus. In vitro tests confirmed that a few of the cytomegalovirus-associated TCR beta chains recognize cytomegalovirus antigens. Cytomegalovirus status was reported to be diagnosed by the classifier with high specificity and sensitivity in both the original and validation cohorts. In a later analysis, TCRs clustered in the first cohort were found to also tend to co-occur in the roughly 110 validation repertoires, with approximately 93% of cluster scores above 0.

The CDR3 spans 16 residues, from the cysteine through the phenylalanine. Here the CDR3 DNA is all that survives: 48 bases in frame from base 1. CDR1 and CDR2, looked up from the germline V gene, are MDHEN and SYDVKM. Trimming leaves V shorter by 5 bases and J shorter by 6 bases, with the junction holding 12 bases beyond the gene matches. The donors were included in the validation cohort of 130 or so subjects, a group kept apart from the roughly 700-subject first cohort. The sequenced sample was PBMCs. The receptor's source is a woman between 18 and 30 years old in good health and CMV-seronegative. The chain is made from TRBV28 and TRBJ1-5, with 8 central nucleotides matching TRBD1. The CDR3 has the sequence CASSLDRGAAFQPQHF. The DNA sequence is TGTGCCAGCAGTCTCGACAGGGGAGCCGCATTTCAGCCCCAGCATTTT.